This record covers a single T cell receptor (beta chain). The CDR3 has 13 amino acids. V lost 3 bases and J lost 2, with 7 bases in between. Germline V gives CDR1 SGHAT, CDR2 FQNNGV. These data are taken from a study of blood T cell repertoires in COVID-19. The assay was immunoSEQ multiplex PCR, and TCRdb's table has in-frame clones only and misses some. The table shows about 98,000 clones, with around 87% occurring only once. Source material: peripheral blood. The chain employs TRBV11-2 and TRBJ1-1; a weak D match, TRBD1 (6 bases). The clonotype comes from a man between 50 and 59 years old with active or convalescent COVID-19. This CDR3 reads CASSLDSNTEAFF. CDR3 bases: TGTGCCAGCAGCTTGGACAGCAACACTGAAGCTTTCTTT.